These 13 T cell receptor beta chains originate from one sample sequenced in a study of T cells in Graves' hyperthyroidism and ophthalmopathy. What was amplified from RNA transcripts were TCR beta CDR3 regions. A first-round RT-PCR of the TCR CDR3 used the HTBI primer set. TCRdb recomputed calls from the multiplex PCR reads with MiXCR, one row per CDR3 protein. The sample records approximately 430,000 distinct CDR3 sequences, about 15% being singletons. Sequenced: blood. These receptors all stem from a man between 18 and 29 years old with Graves' ophthalmopathy.

This clonotype was recorded many times. V and J are TRBV12-3 or TRBV12-4 and TRBJ2-3; D is perhaps TRBD1 or TRBD2 (5 bases each). V was clipped by 7 bases and J by 2 bases, with 13 bases between them. This CDR3 is 14 amino acids long. The CDR3 protein is CASTPGPSTDTQYF. The DNA of the CDR3 is TGTGCCAGCACCCCGGGACCGTCCACAGATACGCAGTATTTT.

The table lists this clonotype with many counts. The chain couples TRBV20-1 to TRBJ2-7, with D possibly being TRBD1 or TRBD2 (5 bases each). Trimming cost V 6 bases and J 3 bases, with 21 bases left between them. Germline assignment: CDR1 DFQATT and CDR2 SNEGSKA (reference sequence). The length of the CDR3 is 15 residues. The CDR3 reads CSAADGRDPYYEQYF. Written as DNA, the CDR3 is TGCAGTGCCGCTGACGGCAGGGACCCATACTACGAGCAGTACTTC.

This clonotype was counted at least ten times. This chain connects TRBV11-2 to TRBJ2-3; TRBD2 agrees at 11 bases. This CDR3 is 14 amino acids long. Germline assignment: CDR1 SGHAT and CDR2 FQNNGV. The J segment lost 2 bases and the V segment lost 10 bases, leaving 5 bases of the junction unmatched. CDR3 loop: CANRLAGSTDTQYF. CDR3 DNA: TGTGCCAACCGACTAGCGGGGTCCACAGATACGCAGTATTTT. The full variable domain, with the rest looked up from reference TRBV11-2 and TRBJ2-3, is EAGVAQSPRYKIIEKRQSVAFWCNPISGHATLYWYQQILGQGPKLLIQFQNNGVVDDSQLPKDRFSAERLKGVDSTLKIQPAKLEDSAVYLCANRLAGSTDTQYFGPGTRLTVL.

With regard to this clonotype: This may stem from a read error, because a much larger clone lies one nucleotide away. The chain links TRBV20-1 to TRBJ2-1; 7 bases line up with TRBD2. Germline lookup yields CDR1 DFQATT and CDR2 SNEGSKA (reference sequence). J gave up 6 bases and V 8 bases, and 13 bases lay outside the gene matches. The CDR3 extends over 14 amino acids. The CDR3 DNA follows: TGCAGTCGGATAGGGACTGGCGGGAGCAATGAGCAGTTCTTC. It translates to CSRIGTGGSNEQFF.

At least ten counts were recorded for this clonotype. This chain's CDR3 is CASTADPVYSNQPQHF. CDR3 nucleotides: TGTGCCAGCACAGCGGATCCAGTCTATAGCAATCAGCCCCAGCATTTT. The chain employs TRBV6-1 and TRBJ1-5; no clear D. The CDR3 covers 16 residues. Trimming left V 7 bases short and J 0 bases short, with 16 bases between. The germline V gene encodes CDR1 MNHNS and CDR2 SASEGT.

The chain is built from TRBV7-9 and TRBJ1-6; D remains ambiguous. Germline CDR1 and CDR2: SEHNR and FQNEAQ (reference sequence). The CDR3 is made up of 13 amino acids. V shed 2 bases and J shed 10 bases, with 9 bases lying between them. The CDR3 loop is CASSLNGFSPLHF. In DNA, the CDR3 is TGTGCCAGCAGCTTAAACGGATTCTCACCCCTCCACTTT. The full variable domain, its missing parts supplied by reference TRBV7-9 and TRBJ1-6, is DTGVSQNPRHKITKRGQNVTFRCDPISEHNRLYWYRQTLGQGPEFLTYFQNEAQLEKSRLLSDRFSAERPKGSFSTLEIQRTEQGDSAMYLCASSLNGFSPLHFGNGTRLTVT.

V and J are TRBV29-1 and TRBJ1-2, with D possibly being TRBD1 (5 bases). The CDR3 contains 12 residues. Germline lookup yields CDR1 SQVTM and CDR2 ANQGSEA. Trimming shortened V by 3 bases and J by 4 bases, and 9 bases separated the two germline ends. DNA of the CDR3: TGCAGCGTTGATAGAGACAGCTATGGCTACACCTTC. It is translated as CSVDRDSYGYTF.

This clonotype was seen ten or more times. The rearrangement joins TRBV20-1 to TRBJ2-1; D is possibly TRBD2 (5 bases). Germline CDR1 reads DFQATT; CDR2 reads SNEGSKA (reference sequence). Trimming stripped 5 bases from V and 3 bases from J, with 8 bases between. The CDR3 is 12 amino acids. In nucleotides, the CDR3 is TGCAGTGCTGACCGGGACTACAATGAGCAGTTCTTC. It translates to CSADRDYNEQFF.

A few counts support this clonotype. The chain combines TRBV12-3 or TRBV12-4 with TRBJ1-1; a possible D gene is TRBD1 (5 bases). The CDR3 has 11 residues. V was cut by 5 bases and J by 9 bases, with 10 bases left in between. The CDR3 protein is CASSIRVKAFF. The CDR3 region has the DNA TGTGCCAGCAGTATCAGGGTGAAAGCTTTCTTT.

The chain employs TRBV7-8 and TRBJ2-5, with unresolved D. V gave up 2 bases and J gave up 4 bases, with 8 bases separating them. There are 13 residues in the CDR3. CDR1 is SGHVS, CDR2 FQNEAQ, per germline. CDR3 nucleotide sequence: TGTGCCAGCAGCTTATATACAATAGAGACCCAGTACTTC. Its protein product is CASSLYTIETQYF.

This clonotype was seen ten or more times. The genes are TRBV18 and TRBJ1-1; no clear D gene. Trimming removed 6 bases at V and 1 base at J, with 9 bases between. The CDR3 loop spans 13 amino acids. Germline CDR1 KGHSH, CDR2 LQKENI. The CDR3 sequence: CASSTMSNTEAFF. The CDR3 region has the DNA TGTGCCAGCTCCACAATGTCGAACACTGAAGCTTTCTTT. The full variable domain, completed using reference TRBV18 and TRBJ1-1, is NAGVMQNPRHLVRRRGQEARLRCSPMKGHSHVYWYRQLPEEGLKFMVYLQKENIIDESGMPKERFSAEFPKEGPSILRIQQVVRGDSAAYFCASSTMSNTEAFFGQGTRLTVV.

A few counts support this clonotype. The chain recombines TRBV4-2 with TRBJ1-4, with 7 bases matching TRBD1. The CDR3 consists of 15 residues. Trimming cost V 1 base and J 8 bases; bases outside gene matches: 7. Germline V CDR1 and CDR2: LGHNA, YNFKEQ. This CDR3 is CASSQGQGVGEKLFF. CDR3 coding DNA: TGTGCCAGCAGCCAAGGACAGGGCGTAGGGGAAAAACTGTTTTTT.

This chain links TRBV11-3 with TRBJ1-6, with D perhaps TRBD1 (5 bases). This CDR3 contains 16 residues. Trimming shortened V by 6 bases and J by 7 bases, and 19 bases separated the two germline ends. Germline V gene sequence: CDR1 SGHNT, CDR2 YENEEA. This CDR3 reads CASRPGGGNSNSPLHF. The CDR3 DNA sequence: TGTGCCAGCAGGCCCGGGGGAGGGAACAGCAATTCACCCCTCCACTTT.